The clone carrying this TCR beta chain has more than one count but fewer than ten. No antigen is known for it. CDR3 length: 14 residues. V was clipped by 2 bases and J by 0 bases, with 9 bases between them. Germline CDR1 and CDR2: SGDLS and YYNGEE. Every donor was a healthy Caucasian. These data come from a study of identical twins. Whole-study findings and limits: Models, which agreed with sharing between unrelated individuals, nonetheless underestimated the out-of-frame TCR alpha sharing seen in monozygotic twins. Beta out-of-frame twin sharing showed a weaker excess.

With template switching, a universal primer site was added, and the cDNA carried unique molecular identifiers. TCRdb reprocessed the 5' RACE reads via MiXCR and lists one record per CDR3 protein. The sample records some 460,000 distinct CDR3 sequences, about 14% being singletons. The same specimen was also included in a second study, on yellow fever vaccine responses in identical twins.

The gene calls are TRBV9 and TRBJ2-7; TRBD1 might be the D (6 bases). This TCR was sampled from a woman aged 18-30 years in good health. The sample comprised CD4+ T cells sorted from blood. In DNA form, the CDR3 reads TGTGCCAGCAGCGTCAGGGGAGCCTCCTACGAGCAGTACTTC. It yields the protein CASSVRGASYEQYF.